A single sample is the source of the 28 T cell receptor beta chains below, sequenced in a study of OX40 agonist ivuxolimab in advanced cancers. Only in-frame clones appear in the TCRdb table, and some are missing; sequencing was by immunoSEQ multiplex PCR. Here the sample spans about 40,000 clones, 88% being singletons. Here the sequenced sample was CD4+ or CD8+ T cells sorted from blood, taken in a trial of the OX40 agonist ivuxolimab. These receptor sequences come from an adult with an advanced solid tumor such as melanoma, head and neck, liver or kidney cancer.

The rearrangement links TRBV11-3 to TRBJ2-2, with TRBD1 as a possible D gene (5 bases). Trimming removed 5 bases from V and 2 bases from J, with 9 bases in between. This CDR3 has 14 amino acids. Germline V gene lookup returns CDR1 SGHNT and CDR2 YENEEA. CDR3 bases: TGTGCCAGCAGCGGTCAGGGCAACACCGGGGAGCTGTTTTTT. This encodes CASSGQGNTGELFF.

The chain links TRBV9 to TRBJ2-1, with 11 bases aligning to TRBD2. The V gene's germline CDR1 is SGDLS and CDR2 YYNGEE. The J segment lost 2 bases and the V segment lost 2 bases, leaving 6 bases of the junction unmatched. This CDR3 spans 17 amino acids. In nucleotides, the CDR3 is TGTGCCAGCAGCGTGGCCGGGACTAGCGGAACCTACAATGAGCAGTTCTTC. Its protein product is CASSVAGTSGTYNEQFF.

The rearrangement joins TRBV29-1 to TRBJ2-7, with TRBD1 matching over 10 bases. The junction had 3 bases not matched to a gene; V was cut back by 2 bases and J by 5 bases. In germline, CDR1 is SQVTM, CDR2 ANQGSEA. The CDR3 totals 13 residues. CDR3 amino acids: CSVERGTGDEQYF. The CDR3 bases are TGCAGCGTTGAAAGAGGGACAGGGGACGAGCAGTACTTC.

The chain employs TRBV19 and TRBJ2-1; 7 bases line up with TRBD2. This CDR3 has 16 residues. With V trimmed by 4 bases and J by 4 bases, 10 bases remained unmatched. Germline assignment: CDR1 LNHDA and CDR2 SQIVND (reference sequence). The CDR3 DNA is TGTGCCAGTAGTAACCGGGACTACGGGGGTTACAATGAGCAGTTCTTC. Amino acid sequence: CASSNRDYGGYNEQFF.

The V and J genes are TRBV6-1 and TRBJ2-7, with D perhaps matching TRBD2 (6 bases). V was pared by 8 bases and J by 3 bases, with 14 bases between. Germline V gene lookup returns CDR1 MNHNS and CDR2 SASEGT. The CDR3 sequence is 13 residues long. CDR3 DNA: TGTGCCAGCGTGAGTAGCGGTGACTACGAGCAGTACTTC. Translating it yields CASVSSGDYEQYF.

In nucleotides, the CDR3 is TGTGCCAGCAGCATCACTGACACTGAAGCTTTCTTT. Translated, it gives CASSITDTEAFF. V and J are TRBV6-5 and TRBJ1-1; D is undetermined. The CDR3 length is 12 residues. V lost 6 bases and J 3 bases, leaving 8 bases between the germline ends. Germline CDR1 MNHEY, CDR2 SVGAGI.

This chain joins TRBV7-9 and TRBJ2-7, with no clear D. The CDR3 runs to 12 residues. CDR1 is SEHNR and CDR2 is FQNEAQ in the germline V gene (reference sequence). Between the trimmed V and J ends, which lost 4 bases and 6 bases, there was a span of 10 bases. CDR3 DNA: TGTGCCAGCAGCTCCCCGGGTAGCGAGCAGTACTTC. As protein: CASSSPGSEQYF.

Only a few counts were recorded for this clone. The chain links TRBV6-1 to TRBJ2-7; D is perhaps TRBD2 (6 bases). Germline assignment: CDR1 MNHNS and CDR2 SASEGT. This CDR3 has 15 amino acids. Deletions cut 2 bases from V and 2 bases from J, with 13 bases between. In DNA, the CDR3 is TGTGCCAGCAGTGAATTGTCAGGGAGGACCTACGAGCAGTACTTC. Its protein product is CASSELSGRTYEQYF.

The V call is TRBV6-5, the J call TRBJ1-1; unclear D gene. Trimming pared 5 bases from V and 0 bases from J, leaving 7 bases between. This CDR3 comprises 13 residues. Per the germline V gene, CDR1 is MNHEY and CDR2 is SVGAGI. CDR3 loop: CASSEEVNTEAFF. CDR3 nucleotide sequence: TGTGCCAGCAGTGAGGAGGTGAACACTGAAGCTTTCTTT.

This chain joins TRBV4-1 and TRBJ1-3, with D possibly matching TRBD1 (5 bases). Looked up from germline, CDR1 is MGHRA and CDR2 is YSYEKL. Trimming stripped 0 bases from V and 3 bases from J, with 12 bases between. CDR3 length equals 16 residues. The CDR3 loop is CASSQDSGAGGNTIYF. Here the CDR3 DNA reads TGCGCCAGCAGCCAAGATTCCGGGGCAGGTGGAAACACCATATATTTT.

The V gene is TRBV4-1, the J gene TRBJ2-7, with 8 bases that match TRBD2. With 4 bases clipped from V and 4 bases from J, the junction kept 9 bases outside the gene matches. The V gene's germline CDR1 is MGHRA and CDR2 YSYEKL. The CDR3 totals 15 residues. In DNA, the CDR3 is TGCGCCAGCAGCCCGGCCGGGACTAGTGGTTACGAGCAGTACTTC. As protein: CASSPAGTSGYEQYF.

The chain employs TRBV2 and TRBJ2-7, with TRBD1 matching over 7 bases. The J segment lost 2 bases and the V segment lost 9 bases, leaving 10 bases of the junction unmatched. The germline CDR1 and CDR2 sequences are SNHLY and FYNNEI. The CDR3 runs 14 residues. CDR3 protein: CASVPGTEAYEQYF. In nucleotides, the CDR3 is TGTGCCAGTGTTCCTGGGACAGAAGCCTACGAGCAGTACTTC.

CDR3 nucleotides: TGTGCCAGCAGTCGGCTGACAGGGGGGAGCAATCAGCCCCAGCATTTT. Protein product: CASSRLTGGSNQPQHF. V is TRBV28 and J is TRBJ1-5; 9 nucleotides align to TRBD1. Germline assignment: CDR1 MDHEN and CDR2 SYDVKM. V was pared by 5 bases and J by 1 base, with 6 bases of the junction left unmatched. The CDR3 sequence is 16 residues long.

J is TRBJ2-7 and V is TRBV7-9; perhaps D is TRBD1 or TRBD2 (5 bases each). The CDR3 loop spans 16 amino acids. CDR1 is SEHNR, CDR2 FQNEAQ, per germline (reference sequence). Trimming took off 1 base at V and 3 bases at J, with 16 bases between the two ends. CDR3 protein: CASSLGAPGPHYEQYF. The CDR3 DNA sequence: TGTGCCAGCAGCTTAGGGGCCCCGGGACCCCACTACGAGCAGTACTTC.

This chain links TRBV27 with TRBJ1-4; no definite D call. The CDR3 is made up of 14 amino acids. Trimming left V 0 bases short and J 7 bases short, with 9 bases between. Germline assignment: CDR1 MNHEY and CDR2 SMNVEV (reference sequence). The CDR3 is CASSLSNAREKLFF. CDR3 DNA sequence: TGTGCCAGCAGTTTATCAAATGCGCGTGAAAAACTGTTTTTT.

The chain is built from TRBV27 and TRBJ2-7; TRBD2 is a possible D gene (6 bases). V gave up 3 bases and J gave up 3 bases, with 9 bases separating them. Germline CDR1 MNHEY, CDR2 SMNVEV (reference sequence). This CDR3 spans 13 amino acids. CDR3 nucleotide sequence: TGTGCCAGCAGTTTCGGAGGGTACTACGAGCAGTACTTC. This sequence encodes CASSFGGYYEQYF.

The chain links TRBV13 to TRBJ2-7; 12 nucleotides line up with TRBD1. This CDR3 contains 15 residues. Germline assignment: CDR1 PRHDT and CDR2 FYEKMQ (reference sequence). V was pared by 5 bases and J by 4 bases, with 6 bases of the junction left unmatched. For the CDR3, the DNA is TGTGCCAGCAGCCAACGGGGACAGGGGGCTTACGAGCAGTACTTC. It yields the protein CASSQRGQGAYEQYF.

CDR3 loop: CASSYFAGYGYEQYF. Here the CDR3 DNA reads TGTGCCAGCAGTTACTTCGCGGGATACGGTTACGAGCAGTACTTC. This chain joins TRBV6-5 and TRBJ2-7, with D maybe TRBD2 (6 bases). The CDR3 sequence is 15 residues long. Trimming pared 1 base from V and 4 bases from J, leaving 14 bases between. Germline V gives CDR1 MNHEY, CDR2 SVGAGI.

In this sample, this clone turned up a few times. The gene calls are TRBV19 and TRBJ1-5, with D hard to call. V lost 5 bases and J lost 1, with 12 bases in between. Germline V gives CDR1 LNHDA, CDR2 SQIVND (reference sequence). The length of the CDR3 is 15 residues. CDR3 sequence reads: CASSLGAGSNQPQHF. The DNA of the CDR3 is TGTGCCAGTAGTCTCGGAGCAGGAAGCAATCAGCCCCAGCATTTT. Variable domain in full (rest from reference TRBV19 and TRBJ1-5): DGGITQSPKYLFRKEGQNVTLSCEQNLNHDAMYWYRQDPGQGLRLIYYSQIVNDFQKGDIAEGYSVSREKKESFPLTVTSAQKNPTAFYLCASSLGAGSNQPQHFGDGTRLSIL.

V gene TRBV19 combines with J gene TRBJ1-5; no clear D. CDR3 length equals 14 residues. The V and J ends lost 3 bases and 3 bases respectively, with 9 bases between them. Per germline, CDR1 LNHDA and CDR2 SQIVND (reference sequence). CDR3 DNA: TGTGCCAGTAGTATTACCATCTACAATCAGCCCCAGCATTTT. Translating gives CASSITIYNQPQHF.

The gene calls are TRBV30 and TRBJ2-2; D may correspond to TRBD1 or TRBD2 (5 bases each). Per germline, CDR1 GTSNPN and CDR2 SVGIG (reference sequence). The V and J ends lost 0 bases and 7 bases respectively, with 9 bases between them. The CDR3 contains 13 residues. The CDR3 spells CAWSVPGLGELFF. CDR3 DNA: TGTGCCTGGAGTGTACCGGGGCTCGGGGAGCTGTTTTTT.

In DNA, the CDR3 is TGTGCCAGCAGTGAAGCGCTGATTGACTGGAAGTGGCCCGAGCAGTACTTC. Encoded protein: CASSEALIDWKWPEQYF. The rearrangement joins TRBV6-1 to TRBJ2-7; unclear D gene. The CDR3 runs to 17 residues. With 0 bases removed from V and 6 bases from J, the gap between germline ends came to 21 bases. CDR1 and CDR2 from the germline V gene are MNHNS and SASEGT.

The rearrangement uses TRBV19 and TRBJ2-6; unclear D gene. This CDR3 has 17 amino acids. Per germline, CDR1 LNHDA and CDR2 SQIVND (reference sequence). The ends were cut back, 5 bases at V and 1 base at J, with 15 bases in the middle. In nucleotides, the CDR3 is TGTGCCAGTAGTTTATTTAGGGCAGGTTCTGGGGCCAACGTCCTGACTTTC. It encodes CASSLFRAGSGANVLTF.

The chain carries TRBV4-1 and TRBJ2-1; D is undetermined. V was shortened by 0 bases and J by 9 bases, with 9 bases between the two germline ends. This CDR3 is built from 13 residues. Germline loops: CDR1 MGHRA, CDR2 YSYEKL. The CDR3 sequence: CASSQEPLFEQFF. The CDR3 bases are TGCGCCAGCAGCCAAGAGCCCTTATTTGAGCAGTTCTTC.

V is TRBV19 and J is TRBJ2-2; D is unresolved. Germline CDR1 reads LNHDA; CDR2 reads SQIVND (reference sequence). The germline V and J ends were trimmed by 5 bases and 4 bases, with 11 bases remaining between them. There are 14 residues in the CDR3. CDR3 sequence: CASSANFFTGELFF. The CDR3 DNA reads as TGTGCCAGTAGTGCAAACTTTTTCACCGGGGAGCTGTTTTTT. Combining the CDR3 with reference TRBV19 and TRBJ2-2 gives the whole variable domain DGGITQSPKYLFRKEGQNVTLSCEQNLNHDAMYWYRQDPGQGLRLIYYSQIVNDFQKGDIAEGYSVSREKKESFPLTVTSAQKNPTAFYLCASSANFFTGELFFGEGSRLTVL.

The chain recombines TRBV2 with TRBJ1-6; no definite D call. CDR1 is SNHLY, CDR2 FYNNEI, per germline. V was clipped by 5 bases and J by 7 bases, with 3 bases between them. The CDR3 has 11 amino acids. CDR3 loop: CASSLNSPLHF. Written as DNA, the CDR3 is TGTGCCAGCAGTCTAAATTCACCCCTCCACTTT.

This clone appeared once. The J gene is TRBJ2-5, the V gene TRBV30; 7 bases agree with TRBD1. The CDR3 contains 13 residues. The V gene end was trimmed by 4 bases and the J gene end by 2 bases; junction bases not matched to a gene: 4. Germline V gives CDR1 GTSNPN, CDR2 SVGIG (reference sequence). The CDR3 nucleotides read TGTGCCTGGAAGACAGGGATACAAGAGACCCAGTACTTC. This sequence encodes CAWKTGIQETQYF.

The rearrangement links TRBV5-4 to TRBJ2-2, with 11 bases matching TRBD1. V was pared by 1 base and J by 3 bases, with 2 bases of the junction left unmatched. Germline values: CDR1 SGHNT, CDR2 YYREEE (reference sequence). The CDR3 totals 16 residues. Written as DNA, the CDR3 is TGTGCCAGCAGCTTGCGGACAGGGGGCTACACCGGGGAGCTGTTTTTT. It codes for CASSLRTGGYTGELFF.